A selection of T cell receptor beta chains follows, all from one sample in a study of blood T cell repertoires in COVID-19. TCRdb keeps only in-frame clones here, not all; method: immunoSEQ multiplex PCR. The sample carries 110,000 to 150,000 clones, 80% to 85% recorded once. Sequencing was done on a sample of peripheral blood. All receptors derive from a human donor in a cohort sampled during active COVID-19. CDR3s include the opening cysteine and the closing phenylalanine or tryptophan. The D gene is left open where the match is weak. Clone size is not always given. Where it is, it says once, few, many or a class for expanded clones.

CDR3aa: CASSIIKGDYTF
CDR3nt: TGTGCCAGTAGTATAATCAAGGGGGACTACACCTTC
v_gene: TRBV19
d_gene: -
abundance: -
len: 12
j_gene: TRBJ1-2

CDR3aa: CASLPPGTGGNTEAFF
CDR3nt: TGTGCCAGCCTCCCACCGGGGACAGGGGGGAACACTGAAGCTTTCTTT
v_gene: TRBV21-1
d_gene: -
abundance: once
len: 16
j_gene: TRBJ1-1

CDR3aa: CASSIQGWKQETQYF
CDR3nt: TGTGCCAGTAGTATACAGGGGTGGAAACAAGAGACCCAGTACTTC
v_gene: TRBV19
d_gene: -
abundance: -
len: 15
j_gene: TRBJ2-5

CDR3aa: CAIPGLVTYEQYF
CDR3nt: TGTGCCATACCGGGACTGGTGACTTACGAGCAGTACTTC
v_gene: TRBV10-3
d_gene: -
abundance: -
len: 13
j_gene: TRBJ2-7

CDR3aa: CASSGRGPDRDYYTDTQYF
CDR3nt: TGTGCCAGCAGTGGGAGGGGTCCGGACAGGGACTACTACACAGATACGCAGTATTTT
v_gene: TRBV2
d_gene: -
abundance: -
len: 19
j_gene: TRBJ2-3

CDR3aa: CASSLGGARNSPLHF
CDR3nt: TGCGCCAGCAGCTTAGGCGGGGCGAGGAATTCACCCCTCCACTTT
v_gene: TRBV5-1
d_gene: -
abundance: -
len: 15
j_gene: TRBJ1-6

CDR3aa: CASSYIQGNRYTF
CDR3nt: TGTGCCAGCAGTTACATACAGGGTAATCGCTACACCTTC
v_gene: TRBV6-6
d_gene: -
abundance: -
len: 13
j_gene: TRBJ1-2

CDR3aa: CASSKMASSYEQYF
CDR3nt: TGTGCCAGCAGCAAAATGGCCAGTTCCTACGAGCAGTACTTC
v_gene: TRBV7-9
d_gene: -
abundance: -
len: 14
j_gene: TRBJ2-7

CDR3aa: CASSQRGAYTDTQYF
CDR3nt: TGTGCCAGCAGTCAGCGGGGGGCTTACACAGATACGCAGTATTTT
v_gene: TRBV28
d_gene: TRBD2
abundance: -
len: 15
j_gene: TRBJ2-3

CDR3aa: CASTSRGQGYTF
CDR3nt: TGTGCCAGCACTTCACGCGGGCAGGGCTACACCTTC
v_gene: TRBV28
d_gene: -
abundance: -
len: 12
j_gene: TRBJ1-2

CDR3aa: CASSHDNSKRGYNEQFF
CDR3nt: TGTGCCAGCAGCCACGATAACAGTAAAAGGGGCTACAATGAGCAGTTCTTC
v_gene: TRBV3-1/TRBV3-2
d_gene: -
abundance: once
len: 17
j_gene: TRBJ2-1

CDR3aa: CASSQQRQAYTGANVLTF
CDR3nt: TGTGCCAGCAGCCAGCAACGGCAGGCGTACACCGGGGCCAACGTCCTGACTTTC
v_gene: TRBV4-2
d_gene: -
abundance: once
len: 18
j_gene: TRBJ2-6

CDR3aa: CASRLAPAGTPRTYEQYF
CDR3nt: TGTGCAAGTCGCTTAGCTCCAGCAGGGACACCCCGAACCTACGAGCAGTACTTC
v_gene: TRBV12-2
d_gene: -
abundance: -
len: 18
j_gene: TRBJ2-7

CDR3aa: CASSSPGLAGTVDNEQFF
CDR3nt: TGCGCCAGCAGCAGTCCGGGACTAGCGGGGACTGTCGACAATGAGCAGTTCTTC
v_gene: TRBV5-1
d_gene: TRBD2
abundance: -
len: 18
j_gene: TRBJ2-1

CDR3aa: CASSLDGSFTDTQYF
CDR3nt: TGTGCCAGCAGCTTGGACGGTTCGTTCACAGATACGCAGTATTTT
v_gene: TRBV5-6
d_gene: -
abundance: -
len: 15
j_gene: TRBJ2-3

CDR3aa: CASSPSDRGGNQPQHF
CDR3nt: TGTGCCAGCAGCCCATCGGACAGGGGCGGGAATCAGCCCCAGCATTTT
v_gene: TRBV7-9
d_gene: TRBD1
abundance: few
len: 16
j_gene: TRBJ1-5